The 14 T cell receptor beta chains below were found in one sample sequenced in a study of T-cell reconstitution after alpha-beta-depleted transplantation in children. A TCRbeta library incorporating unique molecular identifiers was prepared. In TCRdb, the PCR reads were re-called with MiXCR into one record per CDR3 protein. This sample has around 600,000 distinct CDR3 sequences; around 23% occur once, and the top ten carry roughly 13%. The sample here was PBMCs, mostly from graft donor cells, taken 360 days after TCRalphabeta/CD19-depleted stem cell transplant. The receptor source for this set is a boy under three years old who had a stem cell transplant for acute myeloid leukemia, so the T cells may come from the graft donor.

The table lists this clonotype with a few counts. This rearrangement joins TRBV29-1 to TRBJ1-2; D unclear. The CDR3 has 9 amino acids. Germline V gene data show CDR1 as SQVTM and CDR2 as ANQGSEA. The germline V and J ends were trimmed by 4 bases and 8 bases, with 5 bases remaining between them. The CDR3 protein is CSVGRGYTF. The CDR3 DNA sequence: TGCAGCGTTGGACGGGGCTACACCTTC.

This clonotype was detected ten times or more. J is TRBJ2-5 and V is TRBV6-1, with no clear D. Looked up from germline, CDR1 is MNHNS and CDR2 is SASEGT. Deletions cut 2 bases from V and 2 bases from J, with 6 bases between. The length of the CDR3 is 13 residues. Here the CDR3 reads CASSEPVQETQYF. CDR3 coding DNA: TGTGCCAGCAGTGAACCCGTTCAAGAGACCCAGTACTTC.

The rearrangement uses TRBV5-1 and TRBJ1-2, with 8 bases fitting TRBD1. Trimming cost V 4 bases and J 4 bases; bases outside gene matches: 6. This CDR3 contains 14 residues. CDR1 is SGHRS, CDR2 YFSETQ, per germline. In DNA form, the CDR3 reads TGCGCCAGCAGCAACGCGGACAGGGCCTATGGCTACACCTTC. Translated, it gives CASSNADRAYGYTF.

In its sample, this clonotype was seen many times. J is TRBJ2-5 and V is TRBV11-1, with 10 bases identical to TRBD2. The CDR3 extends over 18 amino acids. The J segment lost 4 bases and the V segment lost 3 bases, leaving 14 bases of the junction unmatched. In germline, CDR1 is SGHAT, CDR2 FQDESV (reference sequence). The CDR3 sequence: CASSFASTSGAARETQYF. CDR3 DNA: TGTGCCAGCAGCTTCGCAAGTACTAGCGGGGCTGCTCGAGAGACCCAGTACTTC.

This chain connects TRBV24-1 to TRBJ2-3, with TRBD2 matching over 9 bases. The CDR3 spans 14 residues. Trimming at V came to 7 bases and at J to 3 bases, leaving 4 bases not matched to a gene. Germline CDR1 is KGHDR and CDR2 is SFDVKD. CDR3 in amino acids: CATSPGLATDTQYF. The CDR3 coding sequence is TGTGCCACCAGCCCAGGACTAGCGACAGATACGCAGTATTTT.

This clonotype was seen more than once but under ten times. This sequence joins TRBV7-2 and TRBJ1-3; 11 bases align to TRBD1. Trimming took 5 bases from V and 0 from J; bases not matched to a gene: 3. This CDR3 region has 16 residues. Germline V lookup: CDR1 SGHTA, CDR2 FQGNSA. The CDR3 DNA reads as TGTGCCAGCAGCGGGACAGGGGGGAGCTCTGGAAACACCATATATTTT. This sequence encodes CASSGTGGSSGNTIYF.

Concerning this clonotype: A much bigger clone sits one base away, suggesting this may be a read error. The chain links TRBV7-9 to TRBJ1-4; 8 positions match TRBD1. CDR1 and CDR2 from the germline V gene are SEHNR and FQNEAQ (reference sequence). CDR3 length equals 14 residues. Here the CDR3 reads CVSSTGQANEKLFF. The CDR3 DNA sequence: TGTGTCAGCAGTACGGGACAGGCTAATGAAAAACTGTTTTTT. Using reference TRBV7-9 and TRBJ1-4 for the parts outside the CDR3, the full variable domain is DTGVSQNPRHKITKRGQNVTFRCDPISEHNRLYWYRQTLGQGPEFLTYFQNEAQLEKSRLLSDRFSAERPKGSFSTLEIQRTEQGDSAMYLCVSSTGQANEKLFFGSGTQLSVL.

The genes are TRBV24-1 and TRBJ2-3; 11 nucleotides match TRBD1. Germline CDR1 KGHDR, CDR2 SFDVKD. The CDR3 runs to 19 residues. The ends lost 5 bases at V and 1 base at J; junction bases unmatched: 13. The CDR3 loop reads CATSGVPGQGDVGTDTQYF. The DNA of the CDR3 is TGTGCCACCAGTGGGGTGCCGGGACAGGGGGATGTTGGCACAGATACGCAGTATTTT.

This clonotype was counted between two and nine times. Since a much larger clone is just one base distant, this may be a read error. This chain uses TRBV6-5 with TRBJ1-1; D gene uncertain. Between the trimmed V and J ends, which lost 2 bases and 1 base, there was a span of 8 bases. The CDR3 length is 14 residues. Germline CDR1 is MNHEY and CDR2 is SVGAGI. CDR3 loop: CASSYGRANTEAFF. CDR3 in DNA: TGTGCCAGCAGTTACGGAAGGGCGAACACTGAAGCTTTCTTT.

This clonotype was observed a handful of times. The V and J genes are TRBV9 and TRBJ2-1; TRBD2 might be the D (6 bases). Germline CDR1 is SGDLS and CDR2 is YYNGEE. Trimming left V 0 bases short and J 3 bases short, with 16 bases between. The CDR3 totals 17 residues. CDR3 loop: CASSVAIRKEGYNEQFF. The CDR3 coding sequence is TGTGCCAGCAGCGTAGCTATAAGGAAGGAGGGCTACAATGAGCAGTTCTTC. Supplemented by reference TRBV9 and TRBJ2-1, the full variable domain reads DSGVTQTPKHLITATGQRVTLRCSPRSGDLSVYWYQQSLDQGLQFLIQYYNGEERAKGNILERFSAQQFPDLHSELNLSSLELGDSALYFCASSVAIRKEGYNEQFFGPGTRLTVL.

The chain uses TRBV6-2 or TRBV6-3 and TRBJ2-6; 11 nucleotides agree with TRBD2. Germline V gene sequence: CDR1 MNHEY, CDR2 SVGEGT. V was clipped by 2 bases and J by 0 bases; unmatched bases: 12. The CDR3 length is 21 residues. The DNA of the CDR3 is TGTGCCAGCAGTTACAAGGGGGTAGCGGGGGGGACTAGCTCTGGGGCCAACGTCCTGACTTTC. Translated, it gives CASSYKGVAGGTSSGANVLTF.

The chain couples TRBV11-2 to TRBJ2-7; 7 bases are a match to TRBD1. The germline V gene encodes CDR1 SGHAT and CDR2 FQNNGV. With 1 base clipped from V and 3 bases from J, the junction kept 6 bases outside the gene matches. The CDR3 spans 15 residues. CDR3 DNA sequence: TGTGCCAGCAGCTTAGTCAGTACAGGGGTCTACGAGCAGTACTTC. It encodes CASSLVSTGVYEQYF.

The rearrangement links TRBV20-1 to TRBJ2-7; 7 nucleotides match TRBD1. The CDR3 spans 14 residues. CDR1 is DFQATT and CDR2 is SNEGSKA in the germline V gene (reference sequence). Trimming cost V 1 base and J 0 bases; bases outside gene matches: 3. The CDR3 protein is CSARGNRGSYEQYF. For the CDR3, the DNA is TGCAGTGCTAGAGGGAACAGGGGCTCCTACGAGCAGTACTTC.

The sample holds a few counts of this clonotype. The genes are TRBV24-1 and TRBJ2-1, with 14 bases aligning to TRBD2. This CDR3 comprises 17 residues. In germline, CDR1 is KGHDR, CDR2 SFDVKD. V dropped 4 bases and J dropped 5; count of bases not matched to a gene: 6. CDR3 protein: CATSESTSGGANNEQFF. The CDR3 DNA reads TGTGCCACCAGTGAGTCGACTAGCGGGGGGGCCAACAATGAGCAGTTCTTC.